The 10 T cell receptor beta chains presented below share a single source sample, sequenced in a study of Tregs in tolerant kidney transplant recipients. Generated by immunoSEQ multiplex PCR, the TCRdb table keeps only in-frame clones and is missing some. The sample holds some 88,000 clones, approximately 92% seen once. The sample was CD8+ T cells from blood. All receptors come from a human donor in good health.

The chain couples TRBV19 to TRBJ2-1, with TRBD2 matching 7 bases. Germline CDR1 is LNHDA and CDR2 is SQIVND (reference sequence). CDR3 length: 16 residues. The junction had 7 bases not matched to a gene; V was cut back by 1 base and J by 4 bases. The CDR3 DNA reads as TGTGCCAGTAGTATAGGGGAGGGTAGAAGATACAATGAGCAGTTCTTC. Translated, it gives CASSIGEGRRYNEQFF.

The genes are TRBV7-2 and TRBJ1-2; 7 bases are shared with TRBD1. Germline loops: CDR1 SGHTA, CDR2 FQGNSA. V lost 2 bases to trimming and J lost 7 bases; unmatched junction nucleotides: 7. The CDR3 totals 14 residues. CDR3 sequence (DNA): TGTGCCAGCAGCTTACCCGACAGGGCCGGTGGCTACACCTTC. It encodes CASSLPDRAGGYTF.

The chain joins TRBV6-4 to TRBJ2-1, with 12 bases matching TRBD2. The CDR3 spans 15 residues. The germline V gene has CDR1 MRHNA and CDR2 SNTAGT. The V and J ends lost 2 bases and 4 bases, in that order; junction bases with no gene match: 0. For the CDR3, the DNA is TGTGCCAGCAGTGACACTAGCGGGGGGTACAATGAGCAGTTCTTC. This codes for CASSDTSGGYNEQFF.

This chain joins TRBV27 and TRBJ1-3; no reliable D call. The CDR3 loop spans 14 amino acids. Between the trimmed V and J ends, which lost 2 bases and 3 bases, there was a span of 8 bases. Looked up from germline, CDR1 is MNHEY and CDR2 is SMNVEV (reference sequence). CDR3 in DNA: TGTGCCAGCAGTTTAGCGAAGAGTGGAAACACCATATATTTT. Its translation is CASSLAKSGNTIYF.

The table lists this clone with a few counts. This chain uses TRBV27 with TRBJ2-7; no firm D call. V gave up 5 bases and J gave up 1 base, with 12 bases separating them. The CDR3 spans 14 residues. The germline CDR1 and CDR2 sequences are MNHEY and SMNVEV (reference sequence). The CDR3 DNA follows: TGTGCCAGCAGTCCGACGACCGGTTCCTACGAGCAGTACTTC. This translates into CASSPTTGSYEQYF.

The CDR3 DNA reads TGTGCCAGCAGCGTTTATAATAGGGCTAGCGGCACAGATACGCAGTATTTT. It is translated as CASSVYNRASGTDTQYF. The V call is TRBV9, the J call TRBJ2-3; weak D call: TRBD2 (6 bases). Germline V gene sequence: CDR1 SGDLS, CDR2 YYNGEE. There are 17 residues in the CDR3. V shed 2 bases and J shed 1 base, with 17 bases lying between them.

This chain uses TRBV5-4 with TRBJ2-1; no reliable D call. The V gene's germline CDR1 is SGHNT and CDR2 YYREEE (reference sequence). CDR3 length: 12 amino acids. V was clipped by 4 bases and J by 8 bases, with 10 bases between them. The CDR3 region is CASSIGTDEQFF. The DNA for the CDR3 is TGTGCCAGCAGCATAGGTACCGATGAGCAGTTCTTC.

Here the CDR3 reads CASSQSGQGATNYGYTF. In nucleotides, the CDR3 is TGCGCCAGCAGCCAATCGGGACAGGGGGCAACTAACTATGGCTACACCTTC. The chain couples TRBV4-1 to TRBJ1-2; 12 bases map to TRBD1. CDR3 size: 17 residues. After removal of 2 bases from V and 0 bases from J, the junction contained 4 bases not matched to a gene. Germline V gene data show CDR1 as MGHRA and CDR2 as YSYEKL.

This clone was counted between two and nine times. The chain joins TRBV6-4 to TRBJ2-2; 12 bases align to TRBD2. From germline, CDR1 is MRHNA and CDR2 SNTAGT. This CDR3 has 15 residues. Germline trimming cut 6 bases from V and 6 bases from J; bases unmatched to any gene: 5. CDR3 DNA sequence: TGTGCCAGCAGCCTAGCGGGAGGGCCGTCCGGGGAGCTGTTTTTT. Translation: CASSLAGGPSGELFF.

The chain is built from TRBV4-1 and TRBJ1-1; D is perhaps TRBD1 (6 bases). Germline V CDR1 and CDR2: MGHRA, YSYEKL. Deletions cut 4 bases from V and 0 bases from J, with 18 bases between. This CDR3 region has 17 residues. The CDR3 spells CASSLRSGGLMNTEAFF. CDR3 sequence (DNA): TGCGCCAGCAGCCTTCGTTCGGGGGGGCTCATGAACACTGAAGCTTTCTTT.